The 27 T cell receptor beta chains below come from one sample, sequenced in a study of early stage breast cancer tumors. TCRdb's copy holds only in-frame clones and misses some; the assay was immunoSEQ multiplex PCR. The sample lists under 20,000 clones, about four fifths occurring once. The specimen sequenced was blood. All receptors come from a person aged 65 to 85 with breast cancer.

The table lists this clone with a count of one. The chain combines TRBV14 with TRBJ1-6; perhaps TRBD1 as D (6 bases). The V and J ends lost 1 base and 6 bases respectively, with 13 bases between them. Germline CDR1 is SGHDN and CDR2 is FVKESK. This CDR3 is built from 16 residues. The chain's CDR3 is CASSQGAGASNSPLHF. The DNA for the CDR3 is TGTGCCAGCAGCCAAGGAGCGGGGGCGAGTAATTCACCCCTCCACTTT.

J is TRBJ2-5 and V is TRBV27; 7 bases fit TRBD2. Germline V CDR1 and CDR2: MNHEY, SMNVEV (reference sequence). The CDR3 length is 16 residues. V shed 5 bases and J 4 bases; nucleotides not matched to a gene: 13. The CDR3 protein is CASSPRLALKRETQYF. CDR3 nucleotide sequence: TGTGCCAGCAGTCCAAGACTAGCTCTTAAAAGAGAGACCCAGTACTTC.

This chain links TRBV5-4 with TRBJ2-7; 9 nucleotides align to TRBD1. The trim removed 4 bases at V and 4 bases at J, leaving 9 bases unmatched. This CDR3 is built from 15 residues. Per the germline V gene, CDR1 is SGHNT and CDR2 is YYREEE (reference sequence). CDR3 in amino acids: CASSAPGDRVYEQYF. The DNA of the CDR3 is TGTGCCAGCAGCGCCCCGGGGGACAGGGTGTACGAGCAGTACTTC.

The rearrangement links TRBV19 to TRBJ2-1; a possible D gene is TRBD1 (6 bases). Germline loops: CDR1 LNHDA, CDR2 SQIVND (reference sequence). The CDR3 covers 15 residues. The CDR3 DNA reads TGTGCAAGTGGGAAGTTGGGGGCCACCTACAATGAGCAGTTCTTC. Protein: CASGKLGATYNEQFF. Full variable domain (remainder filled in from reference TRBV19 and TRBJ2-1): DGGITQSPKYLFRKEGQNVTLSCEQNLNHDAMYWYRQDPGQGLRLIYYSQIVNDFQKGDIAEGYSVSREKKESFPLTVTSAQKNPTAFYLCASGKLGATYNEQFFGPGTRLTVL.

This chain connects TRBV6-1 to TRBJ1-4, with 7 bases fitting TRBD1. Germline V gives CDR1 MNHNS, CDR2 SASEGT. V trimming: 6 bases; J trimming: 5 bases; junction bases outside the gene matches: 6. The CDR3 runs 14 residues. DNA of the CDR3: TGTGCCAGCAGATCCGGGACAGTAAATGAAAAACTGTTTTTT. Amino acids: CASRSGTVNEKLFF.

V and J are TRBV27 and TRBJ2-1; TRBD2 might be the D (5 bases). This CDR3 comprises 14 residues. Trimming left V 4 bases short and J 8 bases short, with 15 bases between. The germline V gene encodes CDR1 MNHEY and CDR2 SMNVEV (reference sequence). The DNA for the CDR3 is TGTGCCAGCAGTTACTGGGGTACTAGGGATGAGCAGTTCTTC. It translates to CASSYWGTRDEQFF.

V usage is TRBV29-1 and J usage is TRBJ1-1, with D tentatively TRBD1 (5 bases). CDR1 is SQVTM, CDR2 ANQGSEA, per germline. This CDR3 is 14 amino acids long. V shed 4 bases and J shed 5 bases, with 17 bases lying between them. The CDR3 is CSVGFGAGGTEAFF. The DNA for the CDR3 is TGCAGCGTTGGTTTCGGGGCGGGAGGTACTGAAGCTTTCTTT.

The V gene is TRBV19, the J gene TRBJ2-5; 8 positions agree with TRBD2. This CDR3 comprises 14 residues. Unmatched junction bases numbered 9, after V lost 7 bases and J lost 5 bases. Germline CDR1 reads LNHDA; CDR2 reads SQIVND (reference sequence). CDR3 bases: TGTGCCAGTATCGGGGGGGCCCTCGGGGAGACCCAGTACTTC. Amino acid sequence: CASIGGALGETQYF. The full variable domain, completed using reference TRBV19 and TRBJ2-5, is DGGITQSPKYLFRKEGQNVTLSCEQNLNHDAMYWYRQDPGQGLRLIYYSQIVNDFQKGDIAEGYSVSREKKESFPLTVTSAQKNPTAFYLCASIGGALGETQYFGPGTRLLVL.

The CDR3, as DNA: TGTGCCAGTAGTCCTAGCGGGCGGACCGACACCGGGGAGCTGTTTTTT. Its protein product is CASSPSGRTDTGELFF. This chain connects TRBV19 to TRBJ2-2, with 8 positions matching TRBD2. The V segment lost 5 bases and the J segment 3 bases; nucleotides outside the gene matches: 8. Germline V gives CDR1 LNHDA, CDR2 SQIVND (reference sequence). CDR3 length equals 16 residues.

This clone was observed once. The chain employs TRBV19 and TRBJ1-1; 9 bases map to TRBD1. From germline, CDR1 is LNHDA and CDR2 SQIVND (reference sequence). This CDR3 contains 15 residues. V shed 4 bases and J 4 bases; nucleotides not matched to a gene: 7. CDR3 amino acids: CASSTSMTGGTEAFF. DNA for the CDR3: TGTGCCAGTAGTACCTCTATGACAGGGGGCACTGAAGCTTTCTTT. The full variable domain, rest sourced from reference TRBV19 and TRBJ1-1, is DGGITQSPKYLFRKEGQNVTLSCEQNLNHDAMYWYRQDPGQGLRLIYYSQIVNDFQKGDIAEGYSVSREKKESFPLTVTSAQKNPTAFYLCASSTSMTGGTEAFFGQGTRLTVV.

V gene TRBV9 combines with J gene TRBJ2-5, with a tentative D call TRBD2 (6 bases). This CDR3 contains 13 residues. Germline assignment: CDR1 SGDLS and CDR2 YYNGEE. Trimming removed 2 bases from V and 4 bases from J, with 9 bases in between. CDR3 in DNA: TGTGCCAGCAGCGTCGCGGGGTTAGAGACCCAGTACTTC. Its protein product is CASSVAGLETQYF.

The rearrangement uses TRBV6-6 and TRBJ2-1, with D possibly being TRBD2 (6 bases). Germline V lookup: CDR1 MNHNY, CDR2 SVGAGI (reference sequence). The CDR3 totals 12 residues. V lost 8 bases to trimming and J lost 7 bases, with 12 bases between them. CDR3 loop: CASGRPRNEQFF. In DNA form, the CDR3 reads TGTGCCAGCGGGAGGCCCAGAAATGAGCAGTTCTTC.

The chain employs TRBV19 and TRBJ1-1, with unresolved D. Germline CDR1 and CDR2: LNHDA and SQIVND (reference sequence). The length of the CDR3 is 15 residues. Trimming removed 7 bases at V and 0 bases at J, with 15 bases between. The CDR3 loop reads CASTPRFTMNTEAFF. The CDR3 DNA sequence: TGTGCCAGTACGCCCAGGTTCACCATGAACACTGAAGCTTTCTTT. Filled out from reference TRBV19 and TRBJ1-1, the complete variable domain reads DGGITQSPKYLFRKEGQNVTLSCEQNLNHDAMYWYRQDPGQGLRLIYYSQIVNDFQKGDIAEGYSVSREKKESFPLTVTSAQKNPTAFYLCASTPRFTMNTEAFFGQGTRLTVV.

The rearrangement links TRBV27 to TRBJ1-1; possible D gene TRBD1, 5 bases. Trimming left V 3 bases short and J 5 bases short, with 10 bases between. CDR3 length: 13 amino acids. Germline V lookup: CDR1 MNHEY, CDR2 SMNVEV (reference sequence). CDR3 nucleotide sequence: TGTGCCAGCAGTTTCAGGGAAAATACTGAAGCTTTCTTT. Translating gives CASSFRENTEAFF.

CDR3 amino acids: CASSMAGRNTEAFF. DNA of the CDR3: TGTGCCAGTAGTATGGCGGGCAGGAACACTGAAGCTTTCTTT. The gene calls are TRBV19 and TRBJ1-1, with no clear D. Trimming pared 3 bases from V and 1 base from J, leaving 9 bases between. There are 14 residues in the CDR3. Germline CDR1 LNHDA, CDR2 SQIVND (reference sequence).

The chain couples TRBV19 to TRBJ1-1, with 9 positions matching TRBD1. Germline CDR1 and CDR2: LNHDA and SQIVND (reference sequence). CDR3 size: 14 residues. V trimming: 4 bases; J trimming: 10 bases; junction bases outside the gene matches: 10. The DNA for the CDR3 is TGTGCCAGTAGTACCGTTGGACAGGGGTTAACAGCTTTCTTT. The encoded protein is CASSTVGQGLTAFF. The variable domain in full, completed from reference TRBV19 and TRBJ1-1, reads DGGITQSPKYLFRKEGQNVTLSCEQNLNHDAMYWYRQDPGQGLRLIYYSQIVNDFQKGDIAEGYSVSREKKESFPLTVTSAQKNPTAFYLCASSTVGQGLTAFFGQGTRLTVV.

The rearrangement links TRBV4-1 to TRBJ1-1, with D perhaps TRBD1 (5 bases). Germline V gives CDR1 MGHRA, CDR2 YSYEKL. The CDR3 is 17 amino acids. The V end lost 0 bases, the J end lost 1 base, and 15 bases lay between the germline ends. The CDR3 here is CASSQDSWEGRNTEAFF. Written as DNA, the CDR3 is TGCGCCAGCAGCCAAGACTCCTGGGAGGGGAGGAACACTGAAGCTTTCTTT.

This rearrangement joins TRBV5-1 to TRBJ2-5; D may match TRBD1 or TRBD2 (6 bases each). Trimming left V 4 bases short and J 4 bases short, with 14 bases between. The germline V gene encodes CDR1 SGHRS and CDR2 YFSETQ. The CDR3 length is 14 residues. The CDR3 DNA reads as TGCGCCAGCAGCATGGGGGGCTATGGAGAGACCCAGTACTTC. This gives the protein CASSMGGYGETQYF.

The chain combines TRBV7-9 with TRBJ1-1; TRBD1 aligns across 9 bases. CDR1 and CDR2 from the germline V gene are SEHNR and FQNEAQ (reference sequence). CDR3 length: 13 amino acids. V lost 4 bases to trimming and J lost 7 bases; unmatched junction nucleotides: 4. DNA of the CDR3: TGTGCCAGCAGCTCCGGACAGGGGATTGAAGCTTTCTTT. It specifies CASSSGQGIEAFF. The full variable domain, rest sourced from reference TRBV7-9 and TRBJ1-1, is DTGVSQNPRHKITKRGQNVTFRCDPISEHNRLYWYRQTLGQGPEFLTYFQNEAQLEKSRLLSDRFSAERPKGSFSTLEIQRTEQGDSAMYLCASSSGQGIEAFFGQGTRLTVV.

This rearrangement joins TRBV30 to TRBJ1-3; D might be TRBD1 (5 bases). V was pared by 0 bases and J by 3 bases, with 12 bases between. CDR1 and CDR2 (germline): GTSNPN, SVGIG (reference sequence). This CDR3 is 15 amino acids long. The CDR3 sequence: CAWSVRGGSGNTIYF. The DNA of the CDR3 is TGTGCCTGGAGTGTACGGGGGGGTAGTGGAAACACCATATATTTT.

This clone has a handful of counts. The genes are TRBV28 and TRBJ1-2, with D possibly TRBD1 on 5 matching bases. Germline loops: CDR1 MDHEN, CDR2 SYDVKM. The CDR3 loop spans 13 amino acids. The V end lost 6 bases, the J end lost 4 bases, and 12 bases lay between the germline ends. The chain's CDR3 is CASSLGQGYGYTF. The CDR3 DNA sequence: TGTGCCAGCAGCCTCGGGCAGGGCTATGGCTACACCTTC.

The V gene is TRBV5-5, the J gene TRBJ1-5; D not resolved. CDR3 length equals 16 residues. Per germline, CDR1 SGHKS and CDR2 YYEKEE (reference sequence). Trimming removed 1 base from V and 2 bases from J, with 13 bases in between. The CDR3 loop is CASSLWEVGGNQPQHF. The CDR3 DNA sequence: TGTGCCAGCAGCTTGTGGGAGGTCGGAGGCAATCAGCCCCAGCATTTT.

The chain is built from TRBV5-1 and TRBJ1-1; D remains unclear. Germline CDR1 SGHRS, CDR2 YFSETQ. Trimming removed 3 bases at V and 5 bases at J, with 11 bases between. CDR3 length equals 13 residues. The CDR3: CASSSTRGTEAFF. In DNA, the CDR3 is TGCGCCAGCAGCTCGACGAGAGGGACTGAAGCTTTCTTT.

The chain is built from TRBV5-4 and TRBJ2-7, with D perhaps matching TRBD2 (6 bases). Germline V gives CDR1 SGHNT, CDR2 YYREEE (reference sequence). V was clipped by 5 bases and J by 2 bases, with 17 bases between them. This CDR3 is 15 amino acids long. CDR3 loop: CASSLPGLQTYEQYF. Written as DNA, the CDR3 is TGTGCCAGCAGTCTGCCGGGACTGCAAACCTACGAGCAGTACTTC.

V usage is TRBV19 and J usage is TRBJ1-3; D unclear. Trimming removed 3 bases at V and 4 bases at J, with 13 bases between. The CDR3 has 15 amino acids. Germline V gene data show CDR1 as LNHDA and CDR2 as SQIVND (reference sequence). The CDR3 coding sequence is TGTGCCAGTAGTATCAAAGCCCCGAGGGGAAACACCATATATTTT. Its protein product is CASSIKAPRGNTIYF.

The chain joins TRBV19 to TRBJ1-1; maybe TRBD1 (5 bases). This CDR3 is 15 amino acids long. V lost 9 bases and J 1 base, leaving 18 bases between the germline ends. In germline, CDR1 is LNHDA, CDR2 SQIVND (reference sequence). The CDR3 nucleotides read TGTGCCAGCGACGGAGGGCGCGGGGCGAACACTGAAGCTTTCTTT. Its protein is CASDGGRGANTEAFF.

The chain combines TRBV5-1 with TRBJ2-3, with TRBD2 identical over 13 bases. The CDR3 loop spans 17 amino acids. J gave up 5 bases and V 0 bases, and 6 bases lay outside the gene matches. Germline V gene lookup returns CDR1 SGHRS and CDR2 YFSETQ. CDR3 region: CASSLELAGGQIDTQYF. The DNA of the CDR3 is TGCGCCAGCAGCTTGGAACTAGCGGGGGGGCAGATAGATACGCAGTATTTT.